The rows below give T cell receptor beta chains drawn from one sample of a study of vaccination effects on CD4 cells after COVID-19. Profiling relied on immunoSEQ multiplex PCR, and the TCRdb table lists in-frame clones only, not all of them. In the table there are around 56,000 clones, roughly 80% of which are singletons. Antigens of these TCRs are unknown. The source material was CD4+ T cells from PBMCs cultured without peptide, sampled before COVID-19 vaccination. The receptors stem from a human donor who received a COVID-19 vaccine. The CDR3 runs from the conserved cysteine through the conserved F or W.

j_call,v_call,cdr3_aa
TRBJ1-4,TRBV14,CASSLRVSEKLFF
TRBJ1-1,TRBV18,CASSLTGNTEAFF
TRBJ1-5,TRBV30,CAWSELRGGQPQHF
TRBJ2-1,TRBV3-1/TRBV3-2,CASSQSNPFSSYNEQFF
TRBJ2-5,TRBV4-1,CASSQEAGGRGETQYF
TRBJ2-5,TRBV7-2,CASSLRGGDF
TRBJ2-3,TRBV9,CASSVGPTDTQYF
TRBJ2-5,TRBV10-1,CASSEAGNQETQYF
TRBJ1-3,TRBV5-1,CASSPMTGFNSGNTIYF
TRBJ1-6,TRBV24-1,CATSDNFDNSPLHF
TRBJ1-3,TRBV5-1,CASSLLPGGNTIYF
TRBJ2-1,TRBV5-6,CASSLLGLAGINEQFF
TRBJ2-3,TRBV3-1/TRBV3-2,CASSQGGVRSTDTQYF
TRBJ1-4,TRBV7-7,CASSPSGGPGGKLFF
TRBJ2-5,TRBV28,CASNTYRGDQETQYF
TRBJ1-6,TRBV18,CASSRGQNSPLHF
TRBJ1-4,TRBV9,CASSVGSGGNEKLFF
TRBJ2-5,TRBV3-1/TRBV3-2,CASSQDFRTQETQYF
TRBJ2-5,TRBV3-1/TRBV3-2,CASSLSRGGQGEGETQYF
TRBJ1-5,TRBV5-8,CGVNRGFGDQPQHF
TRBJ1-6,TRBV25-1,CASSPDKALHF
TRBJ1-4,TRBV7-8,CASSRNRVSNEKLFF
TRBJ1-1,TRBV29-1,CSVVGDGGRVEAFF
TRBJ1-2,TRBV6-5,CASRQGDSYGYTF
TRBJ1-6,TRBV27,CASGPSSYNSPLHF